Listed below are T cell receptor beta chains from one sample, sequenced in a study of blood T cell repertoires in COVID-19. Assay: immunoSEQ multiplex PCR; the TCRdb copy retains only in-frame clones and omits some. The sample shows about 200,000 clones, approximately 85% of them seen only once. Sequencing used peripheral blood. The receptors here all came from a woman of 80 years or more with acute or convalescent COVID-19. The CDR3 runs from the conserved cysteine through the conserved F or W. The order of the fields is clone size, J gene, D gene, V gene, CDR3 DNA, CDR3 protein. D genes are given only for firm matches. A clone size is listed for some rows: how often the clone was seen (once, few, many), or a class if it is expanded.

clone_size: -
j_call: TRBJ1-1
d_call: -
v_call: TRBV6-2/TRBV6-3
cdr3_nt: TGTGCCAGCAGTTACCCTCTGGGCGAGTATAGGAACACTGAAGCTTTCTTT
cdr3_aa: CASSYPLGEYRNTEAFF

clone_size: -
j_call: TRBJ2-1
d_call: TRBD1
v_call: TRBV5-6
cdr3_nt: TGTGCCAGCAGCTTCGACAGGGTCCCCTACAATGAGCAGTTCTTC
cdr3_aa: CASSFDRVPYNEQFF

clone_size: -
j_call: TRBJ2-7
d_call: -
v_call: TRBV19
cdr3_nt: TGTGCCAGTGCGACAGGCTCGATCTCCTACGAGCAGTACTTC
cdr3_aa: CASATGSISYEQYF

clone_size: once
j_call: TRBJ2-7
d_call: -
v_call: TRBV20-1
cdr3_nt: TGCAGTGCTAGTAGGGCCGACAGCTACGAGCAGTACTTC
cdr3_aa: CSASRADSYEQYF

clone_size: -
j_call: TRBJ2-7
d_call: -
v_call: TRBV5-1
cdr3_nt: TGCGCCAGCAGACAGGACAGCTACGAGCAGTACTTC
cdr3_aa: CASRQDSYEQYF

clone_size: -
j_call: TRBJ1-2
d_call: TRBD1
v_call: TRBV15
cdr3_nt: TGTGCCACCCAGACAGGGGGTAACTATGGCTACACCTTC
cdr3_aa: CATQTGGNYGYTF

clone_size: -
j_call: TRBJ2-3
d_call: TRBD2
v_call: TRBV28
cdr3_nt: TGTGCCAGTACAACTAGCGGGAGGGTGGATACGCAGTATTTT
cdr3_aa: CASTTSGRVDTQYF

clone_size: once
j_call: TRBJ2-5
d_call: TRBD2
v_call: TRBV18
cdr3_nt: TGTGCCAGCTCACCTTGGGCTAGCGGGAGTAGTGAGACCCAGTACTTC
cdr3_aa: CASSPWASGSSETQYF

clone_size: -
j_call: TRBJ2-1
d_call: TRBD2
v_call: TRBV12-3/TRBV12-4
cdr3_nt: TGTGCCAGCAGTCCTAGCGGGATGGGTGAGCAGTTCTTC
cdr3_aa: CASSPSGMGEQFF

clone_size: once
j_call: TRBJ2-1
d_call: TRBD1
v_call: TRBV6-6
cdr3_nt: TGTGCCAGCAGTTCCATCACAGGGGGCAATGAGCAGTTCTTC
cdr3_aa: CASSSITGGNEQFF

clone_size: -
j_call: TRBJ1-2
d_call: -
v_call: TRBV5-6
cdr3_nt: TGTGCCAGCAGCGGGGGGGCCCCATACTATGGCTACACCTTC
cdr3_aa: CASSGGAPYYGYTF

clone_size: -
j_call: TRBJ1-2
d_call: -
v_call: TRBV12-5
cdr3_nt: TGTGCTAGTGGTTTGGAACGGGTTCGTGGCTACACCTTC
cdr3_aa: CASGLERVRGYTF

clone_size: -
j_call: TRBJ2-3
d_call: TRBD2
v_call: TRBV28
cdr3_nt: TGTGCCAGCCGAAACGGGGGGGATAGCACAGATACGCAGTATTTT
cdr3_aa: CASRNGGDSTDTQYF

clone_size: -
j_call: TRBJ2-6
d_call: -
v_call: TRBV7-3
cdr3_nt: TGTGCCAGCGCAGCTGGGGCCAACGTCCTGACTTTC
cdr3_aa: CASAAGANVLTF

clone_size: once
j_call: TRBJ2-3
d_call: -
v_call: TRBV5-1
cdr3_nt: TGCGCCAGCAGCCGAGAACCCCGCACAGATACGCAGTATTTT
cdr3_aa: CASSREPRTDTQYF

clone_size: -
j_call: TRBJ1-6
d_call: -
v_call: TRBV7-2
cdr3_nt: TGTGCCAGCAGCTTACAGGCCTATGGGAATTCACCCCTCCACTTT
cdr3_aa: CASSLQAYGNSPLHF

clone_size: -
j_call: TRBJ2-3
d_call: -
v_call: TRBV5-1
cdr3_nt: TGCGCCAGCAGCTTGACGGGAGTCCCCGATACGCAGTATTTT
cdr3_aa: CASSLTGVPDTQYF

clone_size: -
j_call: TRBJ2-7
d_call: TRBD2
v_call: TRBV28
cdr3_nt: TGTGCCAGCCTTCCCGGCGGGAGGGCCTACGAGCAGTACTTC
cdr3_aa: CASLPGGRAYEQYF

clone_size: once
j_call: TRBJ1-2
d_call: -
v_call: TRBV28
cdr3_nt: TGTGCCAGCAGTTTGAGCGGGGCGGAGTATGGCTACACCTTC
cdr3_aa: CASSLSGAEYGYTF

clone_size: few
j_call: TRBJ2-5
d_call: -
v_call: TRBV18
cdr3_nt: TGTGCCAGCTCACCACCGGGAGACGGGACCCAGTACTTC
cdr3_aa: CASSPPGDGTQYF

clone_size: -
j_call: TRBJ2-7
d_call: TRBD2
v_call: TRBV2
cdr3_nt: TGTGCCGGCGGGATGGGCGGGAGCCGGTACGAGCAGTACTTC
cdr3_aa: CAGGMGGSRYEQYF

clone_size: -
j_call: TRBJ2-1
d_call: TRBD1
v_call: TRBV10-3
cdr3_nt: TGTGCCATCAGGACAGGGGGTTCCAATGAGCAGTTCTTC
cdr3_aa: CAIRTGGSNEQFF

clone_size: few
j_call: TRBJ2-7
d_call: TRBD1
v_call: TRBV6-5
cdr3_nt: TGTGCCAGCAGGGAGGGGGACAGGGCCTCCTACGAGCAGTACTTC
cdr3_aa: CASREGDRASYEQYF

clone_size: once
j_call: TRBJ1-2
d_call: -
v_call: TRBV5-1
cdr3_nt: TGCGCCAGCAGCTTGGTATCAGGGGTCTATGGCTACACCTTC
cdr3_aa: CASSLVSGVYGYTF

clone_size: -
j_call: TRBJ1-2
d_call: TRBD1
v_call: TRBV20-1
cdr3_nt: TGCAGTGCTTCCACAGGGGGGGGCTACACCTTC
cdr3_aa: CSASTGGGYTF

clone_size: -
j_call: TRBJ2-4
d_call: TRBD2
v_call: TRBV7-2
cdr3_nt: TGTGCCAGCAGCTTACGGGAGGGCCGAAACATTCAGTACTTC
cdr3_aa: CASSLREGRNIQYF

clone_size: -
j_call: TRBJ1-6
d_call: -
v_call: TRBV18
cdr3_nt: TGTGCCAGCTCACCACTTCAGGACAGCGATAATTCACCCCTCCACTTT
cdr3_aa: CASSPLQDSDNSPLHF

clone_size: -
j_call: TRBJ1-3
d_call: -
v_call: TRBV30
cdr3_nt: TGTGCCTGGGAAACCGGCTCTGGAAACACCATATATTTT
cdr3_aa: CAWETGSGNTIYF

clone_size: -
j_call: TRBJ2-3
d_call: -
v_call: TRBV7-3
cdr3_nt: TGTGCCAGCAGCTTCCGACAAGCTAGCACAGATACGCAGTATTTT
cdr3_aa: CASSFRQASTDTQYF

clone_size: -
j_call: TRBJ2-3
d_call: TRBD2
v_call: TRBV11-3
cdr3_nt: TGTGCCAGCAGCTTACTAGCGGCTAGCACAGATACGCAGTATTTT
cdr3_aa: CASSLLAASTDTQYF

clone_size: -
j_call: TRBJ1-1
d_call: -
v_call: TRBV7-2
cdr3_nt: TGTGCCAGCAGCTTAGACCGGTACACTGAAGCTTTCTTT
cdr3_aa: CASSLDRYTEAFF